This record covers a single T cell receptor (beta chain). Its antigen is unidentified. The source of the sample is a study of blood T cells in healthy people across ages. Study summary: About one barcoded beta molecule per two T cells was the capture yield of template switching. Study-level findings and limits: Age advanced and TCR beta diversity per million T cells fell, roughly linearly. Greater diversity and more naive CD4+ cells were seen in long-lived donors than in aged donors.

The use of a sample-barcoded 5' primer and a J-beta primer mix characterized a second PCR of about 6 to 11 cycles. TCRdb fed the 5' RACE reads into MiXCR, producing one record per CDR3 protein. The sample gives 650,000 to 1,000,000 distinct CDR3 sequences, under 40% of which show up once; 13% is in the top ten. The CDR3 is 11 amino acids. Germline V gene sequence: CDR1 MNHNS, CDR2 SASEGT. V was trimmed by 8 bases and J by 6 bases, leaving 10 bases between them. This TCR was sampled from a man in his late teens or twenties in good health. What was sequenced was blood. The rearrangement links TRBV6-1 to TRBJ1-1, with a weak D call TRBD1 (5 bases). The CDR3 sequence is CASRTGAEAFF. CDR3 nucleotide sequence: TGTGCCAGCCGGACGGGGGCTGAAGCTTTCTTT.